The 17 T cell receptor beta chains in this list originate from one sample, sequenced in a study of patients and donors after allogeneic stem cell transplantation. One entry per CDR3 protein, called by TCRdb with MiXCR from the RT-PCR reads. There are roughly 10,000 distinct CDR3 sequences in the sample; approximately 6% occur only once, and 26% lies in the top ten. Input material: blood, either unsorted or a sorted T cell fraction (not recorded which). The receptors here all came from a human donor who was either an allogeneic HSCT recipient or a stem cell or donor lymphocyte infusion donor (not recorded which). It is not recorded whose cells these are; they may come from a transplant donor.

Many counts were recorded for this clonotype. This chain joins TRBV3-1 and TRBJ1-5, with no clear D. CDR1 and CDR2 (germline): LGHDT, YNNKEL (reference sequence). The V end lost 4 bases, the J end lost 1 base, and 8 bases lay between the germline ends. This CDR3 is built from 14 residues. This CDR3 reads CASSPPWSNQPQHF. CDR3 in DNA: TGTGCCAGCAGCCCCCCATGGAGCAATCAGCCCCAGCATTTT.

This clonotype turned up a few times. V gene TRBV28 combines with J gene TRBJ2-1; 7 nucleotides line up with TRBD1. J was trimmed by 0 bases and V by 10 bases; bases with no gene match: 15. The germline gives CDR1 MDHEN, CDR2 SYDVKM. The CDR3 has 17 residues. The CDR3 reads CATITRGDSSSYNEQFF. The CDR3, as DNA: TGTGCCACCATTACACGAGGGGACAGTAGCTCCTACAATGAGCAGTTCTTC.

There are many counts of this clonotype. J is TRBJ1-5 and V is TRBV6-2 or TRBV6-3; D is unresolved. Trimming removed 11 bases at V and 2 bases at J, with 10 bases between. The CDR3 runs 12 residues. Germline-derived CDR1 and CDR2 are MNHEY and SVGEGT. The CDR3 region has the DNA TGTGCCCTTACAACAGGCAATCAGCCCCAGCATTTT. Translating it yields CALTTGNQPQHF.

The rearrangement joins TRBV19 to TRBJ1-6; D gene ambiguous. Trimming took 6 bases from V and 6 from J, leaving 6 bases between them. Germline V gene sequence: CDR1 LNHDA, CDR2 SQIVND (reference sequence). CDR3 size: 12 residues. DNA for the CDR3: TGTGCCAGTAGACGGGGTAATTCACCCCTCCACTTT. Its protein product is CASRRGNSPLHF.

Judged by abundance, this clonotype is medium-sized. The chain recombines TRBV20-1 with TRBJ1-1, with D unclear. V was trimmed by 3 bases and J by 0 bases, leaving 11 bases between them. CDR1 and CDR2 from the germline V gene are DFQATT and SNEGSKA (reference sequence). The CDR3 contains 14 residues. The chain's CDR3 is CSARTVSMNTEAFF. The CDR3, as DNA: TGCAGTGCTAGGACGGTTTCCATGAACACTGAAGCTTTCTTT.

This clonotype was seen ten or more times. The chain carries TRBV7-6 and TRBJ2-1, with TRBD2 identical over 10 bases. Trimming removed 7 bases from V and 4 bases from J; junction bases left unmatched: 13. The V gene's germline CDR1 is SGHVS and CDR2 FNYEAQ. This CDR3 spans 17 amino acids. The CDR3 nucleotides read TGTGCCAGCACCCTAGGGGTAGCGGGAGGAATATACAATGAGCAGTTCTTC. It yields the protein CASTLGVAGGIYNEQFF. Variable domain in full (rest from reference TRBV7-6 and TRBJ2-1): GAGVSQSPRYKVTKRGQDVALRCDPISGHVSLYWYRQALGQGPEFLTYFNYEAQQDKSGLPNDRFSAERPEGSISTLTIQRTEQRDSAMYRCASTLGVAGGIYNEQFFGPGTRLTVL.

At least ten counts were recorded for this clonotype. The V call is TRBV6-6, the J call TRBJ2-6; 8 bases are shared with TRBD1. V gave up 2 bases and J gave up 2 bases; unmatched junction bases: 5. There are 17 residues in the CDR3. CDR1 and CDR2 (germline): MNHNY, SVGAGI (reference sequence). The CDR3 protein is CASSYPDREAGANVLTF. CDR3 in DNA: TGTGCCAGCAGTTACCCGGACAGGGAGGCTGGGGCCAACGTCCTGACTTTC.

This clonotype was seen repeatedly, ten times or more. The chain joins TRBV5-1 to TRBJ2-1; D uncertain. Between the trimmed V and J ends, which lost 4 bases and 0 bases, there was a span of 14 bases. This CDR3 is built from 16 residues. CDR1 is SGHRS and CDR2 is YFSETQ in the germline V gene. The chain's CDR3 is CASSEVWVSSYNEQFF. The CDR3 DNA sequence: TGCGCCAGCAGCGAGGTGTGGGTAAGCTCCTACAATGAGCAGTTCTTC.

The table lists this clonotype with many counts. V usage is TRBV20-1 and J usage is TRBJ2-7; tentatively, D is TRBD1 or TRBD2 (5 bases each). V lost 3 bases, J lost 5 bases, and 17 bases lay in between. This CDR3 is 14 amino acids long. The V gene's germline CDR1 is DFQATT and CDR2 SNEGSKA (reference sequence). The CDR3 DNA follows: TGCAGTGCTAGCGAGGGGCTAGACGGCGACGAGCAGTACTTC. Protein product: CSASEGLDGDEQYF.

In this sample, this clonotype turned up many times. The chain carries TRBV7-2 and TRBJ1-3; 8 nucleotides line up with TRBD1. The CDR3 runs 14 residues. Per germline, CDR1 SGHTA and CDR2 FQGNSA. V trimming: 5 bases; J trimming: 3 bases; junction bases outside the gene matches: 3. The CDR3 region has the DNA TGTGCCAGCAGCCTACAGGGGGGTGGAAACACCATATATTTT. Translation gives CASSLQGGGNTIYF.

This clonotype was picked up many times. The V and J genes are TRBV27 and TRBJ2-1; D gene ambiguous. Germline CDR1 reads MNHEY; CDR2 reads SMNVEV (reference sequence). Trimming left V 5 bases short and J 6 bases short, with 20 bases between. CDR3 size: 16 residues. This chain's CDR3 is CASSPPGSHTGNEQFF. Written as DNA, the CDR3 is TGTGCCAGCAGTCCTCCGGGTAGCCATACCGGCAATGAGCAGTTCTTC.

This clonotype was seen only a few times. The V call is TRBV3-1, the J call TRBJ2-1; D gene unclear. Trimming took off 4 bases at V and 9 bases at J, with 7 bases between the two ends. CDR3 length equals 11 residues. The germline V gene has CDR1 LGHDT and CDR2 YNNKEL (reference sequence). CDR3 DNA: TGTGCCAGCAGCCGAGAGGCTGAGCAGTTCTTC. Protein sequence: CASSREAEQFF.

At least ten counts were recorded for this clonotype. CDR3: CASSAPDAGRTNYGYTF. CDR3 DNA: TGTGCCAGCAGTGCCCCCGACGCGGGACGAACTAACTATGGCTACACCTTC. This sequence joins TRBV28 and TRBJ1-2, with a weak D call TRBD1 (5 bases). The length of the CDR3 is 17 residues. V was trimmed by 5 bases and J by 0 bases, leaving 19 bases between them. Germline lookup yields CDR1 MDHEN and CDR2 SYDVKM.

This clonotype was seen at least ten times. The V gene is TRBV6-6, the J gene TRBJ2-2; D not certain. The V and J ends lost 6 bases and 4 bases respectively, with 9 bases between them. Germline-derived CDR1 and CDR2 are MNHNY and SVGAGI (reference sequence). There are 13 residues in the CDR3. The CDR3 region is CASSIDRTGELFF. In nucleotides, the CDR3 is TGTGCCAGCAGCATCGACCGCACCGGGGAGCTGTTTTTT.

As to this clonotype: With a much larger clone just one base away, this may be a read error. The genes are TRBV28 and TRBJ2-7, with 7 bases identical to TRBD1. CDR1 and CDR2 from the germline V gene are MDHEN and SYDVKM. This CDR3 contains 14 residues. V lost 5 bases, J lost 2 bases, and 6 bases stayed unmatched. The CDR3 loop reads CASSRFGTAYEQYF. CDR3 DNA sequence: TGTGCCAGCAGTCGGTTCGGGACAGCCTACGAGCAGTACTTC.

This clonotype was observed a few times. The J gene is TRBJ2-1, the V gene TRBV6-1; D is uncertain. CDR1 is MNHNS, CDR2 SASEGT, per germline. The length of the CDR3 is 13 residues. Trimming took off 8 bases at V and 3 bases at J, with 11 bases between the two ends. CDR3 region: CASLKPDYNEQFF. The DNA of the CDR3 is TGTGCCAGCCTCAAGCCGGACTACAATGAGCAGTTCTTC.

Many counts were recorded for this clonotype. J is TRBJ2-1 and V is TRBV2; TRBD2 matches at 16 bases. This CDR3 contains 17 residues. Germline trimming cut 6 bases from V and 5 bases from J; bases unmatched to any gene: 7. Germline CDR1 SNHLY, CDR2 FYNNEI. The CDR3 here is CASSVGGLAGGNNEQFF. In DNA, the CDR3 is TGTGCCAGCAGCGTTGGGGGACTAGCGGGAGGGAACAATGAGCAGTTCTTC.